The 7 T cell receptor beta chains in this list originate from one sample, sequenced in a study of human T cells and chemical hapten exposure (dated by TCRdb to the early 2020s). Libraries were constructed by RACE. The instrument was a NextSeq 500. Using fastp at Q25 and MiXCR, TCRdb reprocessed the public reads and kept productive beta chains. When rows share a CDR3 protein, they turn into one entry using the most common DNA and genes. Recorded for this sample are under 200,000 distinct CDR3 sequences; 28% of them occurred a single time. The ten largest clones represent approximately 2.1% of the sample. According to the study, the label for this sample's time point signals: patch test 3, about 24 weeks after DPC sensitization. This sample's treatment or condition label indicates: therapeutic diphenylcyclopropenone sensitization with weekly scalp DPC. Sample: whole blood, taken in connection with sensitization to the hapten diphenylcyclopropenone (DPC). The receptors originated from a woman under 30 with alopecia areata. Some clones in this sample may be carry-over from other donors' samples.

This clonotype was observed a handful of times. CDR3 sequence: CASSLGQRNSPLHF. In nucleotides, the CDR3 is TGCGCCAGCAGCTTGGGACAAAGGAATTCACCCCTCCACTTT. The genes are TRBV5-1 and TRBJ1-6; D is uncertain. Germline loops: CDR1 SGHRS, CDR2 YFSETQ. The CDR3 covers 14 residues. Trimming took off 0 bases at V and 7 bases at J, with 8 bases between the two ends.

The V gene is TRBV20-1, the J gene TRBJ2-3; 7 bases align to TRBD2. The ends lost 3 bases at V and 7 bases at J; junction bases unmatched: 13. There are 15 residues in the CDR3. Germline values: CDR1 DFQATT, CDR2 SNEGSKA (reference sequence). CDR3 coding DNA: TGCAGTGCTAGTTTGGCGGGGGACCGAGGATATACGCAGTATTTT. Translation: CSASLAGDRGYTQYF.

V gene TRBV5-6 combines with J gene TRBJ2-2, with no clear D. Trimming cost V 4 bases and J 8 bases, with 12 bases left between them. The CDR3 has 13 residues. Germline values: CDR1 SGHDT, CDR2 YYEEEE. CDR3 amino acids: CASSQHGWGELFF. The CDR3 bases are TGTGCCAGCAGCCAGCACGGGTGGGGGGAGCTGTTTTTT.

Ten or more counts support this clonotype. The V and J genes are TRBV12-3 or TRBV12-4 and TRBJ1-1, with D hard to call. Trimming cost V 2 bases and J 1 base, with 5 bases left between them. The CDR3 spans 13 residues. The CDR3 protein is CASSLTENTEAFF. CDR3 sequence (DNA): TGTGCCAGCAGTTTAACAGAGAACACTGAAGCTTTCTTT.

This clonotype was observed a handful of times. The V call is TRBV29-1, the J call TRBJ1-1; TRBD1 matches at 9 bases. Germline V gives CDR1 SQVTM, CDR2 ANQGSEA. The CDR3 sequence is 17 residues long. V lost 4 bases, J lost 3 bases, and 15 bases stayed unmatched. The CDR3 DNA reads as TGCAGCGTTGTCAGGGGGCGGGACAGGGCGATATACACTGAAGCTTTCTTT. As protein: CSVVRGRDRAIYTEAFF.

This clonotype was seen a single time. The chain links TRBV6-2 or TRBV6-3 to TRBJ2-7, with a tentative D call TRBD2 (6 bases). Trimming stripped 7 bases from V and 1 base from J, with 20 bases between. The CDR3 covers 16 residues. CDR1 and CDR2 from the germline V gene are MNHEY and SVGEGT. The CDR3 DNA follows: TGTGCCAGCACGGCCCCCATGACTAGATCTTCCTACGAGCAGTACTTC. Translated: CASTAPMTRSSYEQYF.

The V gene is TRBV12-3 or TRBV12-4, the J gene TRBJ1-5, with D perhaps TRBD1 (5 bases). The CDR3 is 16 residues long. Deletions cut 6 bases from V and 0 bases from J, with 15 bases between. This chain's CDR3 is CASRRGPTYSNQPQHF. CDR3 nucleotides: TGTGCCAGCAGAAGGGGTCCGACCTATAGCAATCAGCCCCAGCATTTT.